The source of this TCR beta chain is a study of beta chain features in type 1 diabetes. Study findings and constraints: Patients with type 1 diabetes showed fewer VDJ junction insertions and more deletions.

The V and J ends lost 4 bases and 0 bases, in that order; junction bases with no gene match: 6. The germline gives CDR1 SGHDT, CDR2 YYEEEE. This CDR3 region has 15 residues. This clone occurred a few times. Its target is not known. Reverse transcription of all isolated RNA meant that expressed TCRB transcripts were sequenced. Clones were sequenced by immunoSEQ multiplex PCR, and TCRdb holds only the in-frame ones, with some missing. The sample shows 900,000 or so clones, roughly 15% of them seen only once. The origin of this receptor is a woman aged 18-29 years in good health. Sequences were obtained from naive CD4+ T cells from blood. The chain employs TRBV5-6 and TRBJ1-2; 7 nucleotides line up with TRBD1. In nucleotides, the CDR3 is TGTGCCAGCAGCCCCAGGACAGGAGCTAACTATGGCTACACCTTC. This codes for CASSPRTGANYGYTF.